This entry is about one T cell receptor (beta chain). The data belong to a study of shared clonotypes between healthy human individuals. Whole-study context: CD4 naive and memory got three plates each, CD8 naive two, CD8 memory one.

Several immunoSEQ 96-well plates shared each subset's DNA, each plate a replicate. The table came from immunoSEQ multiplex PCR; TCRdb's copy has only in-frame clones and leaves some out. The profile covers around 1.1 million clones, with 60% to 80% appearing a single time and 0.85% to 1% taken by the ten largest. CDR1 and CDR2 from the germline V gene are SEHNR and FQNEAQ (reference sequence). The V segment lost 5 bases and the J segment 1 base; nucleotides outside the gene matches: 6. The CDR3 is made up of 15 amino acids. Donors, healthy HIV-negative adults, lacked recent acute infections or vaccinations. Adults of Caucasian background living in Nashville, Tennessee made up all donors.

The rearrangement links TRBV7-9 to TRBJ2-7, with 9 bases identical to TRBD1. The source is a man aged 18 to 30 in good health. Some clones in this sample may be carry-over from other donors' samples. Sequencing input: memory CD4+ T cells from PBMCs. Regarding subset: CD45RA-negative fraction. For the CDR3, the DNA is TGTGCCAGCAGCCCGCGGACAGGGGAATCCTACGAGCAGTACTTC. Translation gives CASSPRTGESYEQYF.